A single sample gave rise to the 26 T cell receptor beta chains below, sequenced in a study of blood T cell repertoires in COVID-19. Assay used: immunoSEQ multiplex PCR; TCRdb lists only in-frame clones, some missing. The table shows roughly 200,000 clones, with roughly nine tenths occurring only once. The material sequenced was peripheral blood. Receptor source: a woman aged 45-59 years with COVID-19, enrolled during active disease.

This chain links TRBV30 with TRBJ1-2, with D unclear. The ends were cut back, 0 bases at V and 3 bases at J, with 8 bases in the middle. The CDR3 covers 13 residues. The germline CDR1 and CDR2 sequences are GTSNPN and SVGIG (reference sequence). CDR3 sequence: CAWSVLSYYGYTF. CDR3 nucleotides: TGTGCCTGGAGTGTACTAAGTTACTATGGCTACACCTTC.

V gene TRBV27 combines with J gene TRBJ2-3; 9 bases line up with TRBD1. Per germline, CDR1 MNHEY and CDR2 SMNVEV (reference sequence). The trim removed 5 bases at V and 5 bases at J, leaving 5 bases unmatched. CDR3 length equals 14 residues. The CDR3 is CASSHRGLKDTQYF. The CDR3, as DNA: TGTGCCAGCAGTCACAGGGGGCTCAAAGATACGCAGTATTTT.

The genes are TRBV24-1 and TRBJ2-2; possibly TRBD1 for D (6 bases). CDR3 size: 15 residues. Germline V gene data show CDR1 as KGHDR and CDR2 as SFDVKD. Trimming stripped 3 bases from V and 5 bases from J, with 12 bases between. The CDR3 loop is CATSDTQQGTGELFF. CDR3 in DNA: TGTGCCACCAGTGATACGCAACAGGGAACCGGGGAGCTGTTTTTT.

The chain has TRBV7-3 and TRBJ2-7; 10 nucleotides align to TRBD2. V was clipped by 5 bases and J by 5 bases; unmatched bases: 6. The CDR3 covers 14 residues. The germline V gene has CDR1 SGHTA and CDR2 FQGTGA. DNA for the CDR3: TGTGCCAGCAGCCGGACTAGCGGCGACCACGAGCAGTACTTC. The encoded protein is CASSRTSGDHEQYF.

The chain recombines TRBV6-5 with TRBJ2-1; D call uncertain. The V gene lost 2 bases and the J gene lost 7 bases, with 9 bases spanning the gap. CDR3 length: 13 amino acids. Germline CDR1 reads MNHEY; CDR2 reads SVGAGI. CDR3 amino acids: CASSYRHLNEQFF. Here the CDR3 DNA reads TGTGCCAGCAGTTACAGACACCTTAATGAGCAGTTCTTC.

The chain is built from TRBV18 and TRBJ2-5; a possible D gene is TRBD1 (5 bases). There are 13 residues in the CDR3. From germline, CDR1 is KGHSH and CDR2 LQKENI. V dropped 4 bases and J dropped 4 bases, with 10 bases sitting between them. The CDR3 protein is CASSQGIGETQYF. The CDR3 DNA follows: TGTGCCAGCTCACAGGGGATTGGAGAGACCCAGTACTTC.

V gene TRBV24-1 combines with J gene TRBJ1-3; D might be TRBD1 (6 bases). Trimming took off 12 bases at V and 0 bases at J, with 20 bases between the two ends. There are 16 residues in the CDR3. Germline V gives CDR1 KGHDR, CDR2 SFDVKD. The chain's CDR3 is CAPKRDTFSSGNTIYF. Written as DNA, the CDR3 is TGTGCCCCGAAGAGGGACACCTTCTCCTCTGGAAACACCATATATTTT.

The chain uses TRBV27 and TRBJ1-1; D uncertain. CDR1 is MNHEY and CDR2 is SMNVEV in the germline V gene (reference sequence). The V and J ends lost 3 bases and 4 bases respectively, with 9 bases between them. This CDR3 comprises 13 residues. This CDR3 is CASSLVLSTEAFF. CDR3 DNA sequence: TGTGCCAGCAGTTTGGTACTTAGCACTGAAGCTTTCTTT.

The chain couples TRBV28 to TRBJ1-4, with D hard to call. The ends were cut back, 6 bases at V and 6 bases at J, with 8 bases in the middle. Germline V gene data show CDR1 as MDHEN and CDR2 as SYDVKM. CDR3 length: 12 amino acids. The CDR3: CASSFSYEKLFF. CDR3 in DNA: TGTGCCAGCAGCTTCAGTTATGAAAAACTGTTTTTT.

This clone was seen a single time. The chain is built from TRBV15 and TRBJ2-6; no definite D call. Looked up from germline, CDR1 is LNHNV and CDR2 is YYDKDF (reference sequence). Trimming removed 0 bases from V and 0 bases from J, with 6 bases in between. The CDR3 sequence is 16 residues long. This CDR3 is CATSRDSGSGANVLTF. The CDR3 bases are TGTGCCACCAGCAGAGACTCAGGCTCTGGGGCCAACGTCCTGACTTTC.

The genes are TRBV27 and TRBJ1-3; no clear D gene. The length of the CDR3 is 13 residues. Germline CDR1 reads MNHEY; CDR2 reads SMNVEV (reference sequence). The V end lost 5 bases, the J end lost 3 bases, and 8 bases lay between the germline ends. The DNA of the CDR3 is TGTGCCAGCAGTGTGGCTCGTGGAAACACCATATATTTT. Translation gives CASSVARGNTIYF.

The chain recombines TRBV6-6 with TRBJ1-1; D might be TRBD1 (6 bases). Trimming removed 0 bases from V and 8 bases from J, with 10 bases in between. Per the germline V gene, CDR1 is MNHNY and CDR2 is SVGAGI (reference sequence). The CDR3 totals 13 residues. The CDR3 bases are TGTGCCAGCAGTTACTCGTACGGGACAGAAGCTTTCTTT. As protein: CASSYSYGTEAFF.

This chain's CDR3 is CASSPSVPGLASPLHF. The CDR3 DNA sequence: TGTGCCAGCAGTCCAAGTGTCCCGGGGCTAGCGTCACCCCTCCACTTT. The chain recombines TRBV25-1 with TRBJ1-6; perhaps TRBD1 as D (5 bases). CDR1 is MGHDK, CDR2 SYGVNS, per germline. The CDR3 length is 16 residues. Trimming took 5 bases from V and 10 from J, leaving 21 bases between them.

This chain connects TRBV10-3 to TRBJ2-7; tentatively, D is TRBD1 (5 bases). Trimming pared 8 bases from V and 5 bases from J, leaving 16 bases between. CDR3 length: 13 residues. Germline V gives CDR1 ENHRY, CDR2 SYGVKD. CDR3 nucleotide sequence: TGTGCCATCCAGACAGTCTTACTGAACGAGCAGTACTTC. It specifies CAIQTVLLNEQYF.

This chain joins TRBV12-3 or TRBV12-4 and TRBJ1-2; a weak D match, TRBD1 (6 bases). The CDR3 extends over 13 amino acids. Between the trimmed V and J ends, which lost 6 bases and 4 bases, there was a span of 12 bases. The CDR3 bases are TGTGCCAGCAGGACACAGGGATCCTATGGCTACACCTTC. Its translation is CASRTQGSYGYTF.

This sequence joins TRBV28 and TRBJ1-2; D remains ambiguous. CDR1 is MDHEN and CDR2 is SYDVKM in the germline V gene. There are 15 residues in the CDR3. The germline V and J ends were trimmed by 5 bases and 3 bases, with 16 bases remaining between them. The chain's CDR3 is CASSPSGSYHYGYTF. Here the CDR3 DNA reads TGTGCCAGCAGTCCTTCGGGGTCTTACCACTATGGCTACACCTTC.

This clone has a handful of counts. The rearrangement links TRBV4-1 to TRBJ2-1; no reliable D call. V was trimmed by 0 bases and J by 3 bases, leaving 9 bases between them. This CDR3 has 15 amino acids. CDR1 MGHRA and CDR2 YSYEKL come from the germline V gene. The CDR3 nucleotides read TGCGCCAGCAGCCAAGATCTAGGATACTACAATGAGCAGTTCTTC. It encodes CASSQDLGYYNEQFF.

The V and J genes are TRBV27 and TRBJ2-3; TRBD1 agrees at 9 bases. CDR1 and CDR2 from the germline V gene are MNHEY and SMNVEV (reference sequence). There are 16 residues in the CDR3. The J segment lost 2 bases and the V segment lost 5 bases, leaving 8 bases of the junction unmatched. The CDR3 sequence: CASSLGTGPYTDTQYF. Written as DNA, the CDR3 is TGTGCCAGCAGTCTAGGGACAGGGCCCTACACAGATACGCAGTATTTT.

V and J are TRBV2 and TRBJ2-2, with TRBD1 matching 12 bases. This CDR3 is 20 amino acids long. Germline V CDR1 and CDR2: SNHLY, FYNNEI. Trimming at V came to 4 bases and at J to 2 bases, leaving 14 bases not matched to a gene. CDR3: CASSGWRGQGAFSNTGELFF. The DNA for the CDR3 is TGTGCCAGCAGTGGATGGAGGGGACAGGGGGCCTTTTCCAACACCGGGGAGCTGTTTTTT.

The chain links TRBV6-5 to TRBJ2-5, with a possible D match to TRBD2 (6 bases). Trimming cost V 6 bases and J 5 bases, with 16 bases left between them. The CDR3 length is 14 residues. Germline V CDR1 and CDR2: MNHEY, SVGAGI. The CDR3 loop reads CASSDPGTRETQYF. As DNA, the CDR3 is TGTGCCAGCAGCGATCCCGGGACTCGTGAGACCCAGTACTTC.

CDR3 nucleotides: TGTGCCAGCAGCTTGAAGACGGAGCGGGGTACCACTGAAGCTTTCTTT. As protein: CASSLKTERGTTEAFF. The gene calls are TRBV5-4 and TRBJ1-1, with unresolved D. Trimming removed 1 base from V and 4 bases from J, with 17 bases in between. CDR3 length equals 16 residues. The germline V gene encodes CDR1 SGHNT and CDR2 YYREEE (reference sequence).

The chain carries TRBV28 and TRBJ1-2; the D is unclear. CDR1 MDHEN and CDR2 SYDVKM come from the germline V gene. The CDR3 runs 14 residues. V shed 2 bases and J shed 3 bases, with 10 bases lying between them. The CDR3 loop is CASSLTGVDYGYTF. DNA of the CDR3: TGTGCCAGCAGTTTAACCGGAGTCGACTATGGCTACACCTTC.

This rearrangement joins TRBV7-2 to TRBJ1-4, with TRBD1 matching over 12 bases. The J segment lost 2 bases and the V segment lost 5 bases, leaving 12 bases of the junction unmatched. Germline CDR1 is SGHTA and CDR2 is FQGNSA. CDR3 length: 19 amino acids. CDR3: CASSRRGGQGAFTNEKLFF. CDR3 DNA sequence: TGTGCCAGCAGCAGGAGGGGGGGACAGGGGGCCTTTACTAATGAAAAACTGTTTTTT.

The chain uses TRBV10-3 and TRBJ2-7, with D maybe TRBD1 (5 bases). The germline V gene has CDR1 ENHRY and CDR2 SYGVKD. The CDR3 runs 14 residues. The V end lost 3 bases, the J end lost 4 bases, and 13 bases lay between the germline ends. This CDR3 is CAISDKGLLYEQYV. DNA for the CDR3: TGTGCCATCAGTGACAAGGGGCTCCTATACGAGCAGTACGTC.

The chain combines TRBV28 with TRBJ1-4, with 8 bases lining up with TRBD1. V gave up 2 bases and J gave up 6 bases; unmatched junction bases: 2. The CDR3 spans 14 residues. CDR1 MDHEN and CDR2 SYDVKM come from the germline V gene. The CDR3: CASSLQGAYEKLFF. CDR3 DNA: TGTGCCAGCAGTTTACAGGGGGCGTATGAAAAACTGTTTTTT.

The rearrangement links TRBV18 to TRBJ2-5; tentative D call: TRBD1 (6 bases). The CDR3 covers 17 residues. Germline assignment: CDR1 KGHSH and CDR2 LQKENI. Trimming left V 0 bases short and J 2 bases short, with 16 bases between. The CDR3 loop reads CASSPPSLRQVQETQYF. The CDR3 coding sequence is TGTGCCAGCTCACCACCCTCCCTTAGACAGGTTCAAGAGACCCAGTACTTC.